This entry concerns a single T cell receptor beta chain. This CDR3 has 14 residues. The V end was cut by 3 bases, the J end by 0 bases, with 9 bases between. Germline V gives CDR1 SEHNR, CDR2 FQNEAQ (reference sequence). This sample was taken from a study of PD-1 blockade in mismatch repair-deficient tumors. Produced via immunoSEQ multiplex PCR; TCRdb's table is partial and in-frame only. The table lists 120,000 or so clones, approximately 86% of them singletons. The clonotype was recovered from an adult with mismatch repair-deficient cancer. The sample consisted of peripheral blood, taken 44 weeks after starting pembrolizumab. The chain couples TRBV7-9 to TRBJ2-7; D gene uncertain. The CDR3 nucleotides are TGTGCCAGCAGCTTCCAGCCGAGCTCCTACGAGCAGTACTTC. This encodes CASSFQPSSYEQYF.